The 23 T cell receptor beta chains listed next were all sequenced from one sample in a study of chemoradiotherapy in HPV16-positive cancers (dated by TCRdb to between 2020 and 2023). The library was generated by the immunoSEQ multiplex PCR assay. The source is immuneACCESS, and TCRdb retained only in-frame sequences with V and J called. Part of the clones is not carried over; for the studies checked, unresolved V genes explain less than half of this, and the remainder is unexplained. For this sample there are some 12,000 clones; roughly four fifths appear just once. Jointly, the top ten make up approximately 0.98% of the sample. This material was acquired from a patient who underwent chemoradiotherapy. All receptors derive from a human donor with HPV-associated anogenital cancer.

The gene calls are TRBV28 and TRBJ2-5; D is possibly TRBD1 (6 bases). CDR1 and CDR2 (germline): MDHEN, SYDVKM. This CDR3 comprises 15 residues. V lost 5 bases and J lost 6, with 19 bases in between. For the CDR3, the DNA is TGTGCCAGCAGTCCCCCGTTTATACAGGGCCAGACCCAGTACTTC. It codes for CASSPPFIQGQTQYF. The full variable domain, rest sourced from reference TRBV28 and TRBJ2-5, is DVKVTQSSRYLVKRTGEKVFLECVQDMDHENMFWYRQDPGLGLRLIYFSYDVKMKEKGDIPEGYSVSREKKERFSLILESASTNQTSMYLCASSPPFIQGQTQYFGPGTRLLVL.

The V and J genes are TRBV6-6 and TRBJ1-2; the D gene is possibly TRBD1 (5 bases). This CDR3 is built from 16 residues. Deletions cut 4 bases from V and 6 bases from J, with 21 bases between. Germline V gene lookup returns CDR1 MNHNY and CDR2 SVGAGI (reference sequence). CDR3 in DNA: TGTGCCAGCAGTTCCCAAACGGGACCCCTAGGGAATGGCTACACCTTC. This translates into CASSSQTGPLGNGYTF.

The CDR3 reads CSARIAYEQYF. The CDR3 DNA is TGCAGTGCTAGGATAGCTTACGAGCAGTACTTC. V and J are TRBV20-1 and TRBJ2-7; the D is unclear. The CDR3 consists of 11 residues. CDR1 is DFQATT, CDR2 SNEGSKA, per germline (reference sequence). V shed 3 bases and J shed 4 bases, with 7 bases lying between them.

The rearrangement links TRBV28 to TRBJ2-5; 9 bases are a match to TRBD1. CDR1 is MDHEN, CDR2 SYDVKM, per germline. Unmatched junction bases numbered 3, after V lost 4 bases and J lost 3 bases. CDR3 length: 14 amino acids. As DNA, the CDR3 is TGTGCCAGCAGTTACCGGGACAGGGAAGAGACCCAGTACTTC. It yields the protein CASSYRDREETQYF.

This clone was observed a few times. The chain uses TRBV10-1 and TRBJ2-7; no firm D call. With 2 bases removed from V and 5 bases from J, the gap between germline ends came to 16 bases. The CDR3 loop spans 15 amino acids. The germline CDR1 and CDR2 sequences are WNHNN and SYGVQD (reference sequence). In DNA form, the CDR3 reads TGCGCCAGCAGTGAGACCCAGGCAGGCCGGCACGAGCAGTACTTC. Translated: CASSETQAGRHEQYF.

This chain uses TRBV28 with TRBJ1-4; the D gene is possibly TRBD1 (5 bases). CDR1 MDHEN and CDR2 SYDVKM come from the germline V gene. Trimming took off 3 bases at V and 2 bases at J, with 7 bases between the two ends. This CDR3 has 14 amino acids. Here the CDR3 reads CASSFGGTNEKLFF. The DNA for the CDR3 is TGTGCCAGCAGTTTCGGGGGGACTAATGAAAAACTGTTTTTT.

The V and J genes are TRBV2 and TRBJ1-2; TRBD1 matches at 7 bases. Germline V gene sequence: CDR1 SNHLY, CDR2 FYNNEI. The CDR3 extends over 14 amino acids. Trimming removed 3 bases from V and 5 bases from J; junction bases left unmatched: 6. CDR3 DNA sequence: TGTGCCAGCAGTGACGGCAGGGGGGGATATGGCTACACCTTC. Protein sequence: CASSDGRGGYGYTF.

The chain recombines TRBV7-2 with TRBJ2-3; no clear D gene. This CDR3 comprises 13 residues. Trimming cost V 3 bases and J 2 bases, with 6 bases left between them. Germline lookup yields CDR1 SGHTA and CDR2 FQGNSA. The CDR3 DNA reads TGTGCCAGCAGCTTCCCATCCACAGATACGCAGTATTTT. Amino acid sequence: CASSFPSTDTQYF.

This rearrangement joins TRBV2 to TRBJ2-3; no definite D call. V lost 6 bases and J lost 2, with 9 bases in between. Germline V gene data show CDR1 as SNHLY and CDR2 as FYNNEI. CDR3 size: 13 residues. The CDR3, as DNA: TGTGCCAGCAGCCCACCCTTCACAGATACGCAGTATTTT. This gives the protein CASSPPFTDTQYF.

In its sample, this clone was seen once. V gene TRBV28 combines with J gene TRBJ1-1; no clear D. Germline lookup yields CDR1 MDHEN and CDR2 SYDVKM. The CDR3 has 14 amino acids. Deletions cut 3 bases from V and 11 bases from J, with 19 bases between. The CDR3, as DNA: TGTGCCAGCAGTTTGTCCTCGGGTGGAGCCCGGGCTTTCTTT. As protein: CASSLSSGGARAFF.

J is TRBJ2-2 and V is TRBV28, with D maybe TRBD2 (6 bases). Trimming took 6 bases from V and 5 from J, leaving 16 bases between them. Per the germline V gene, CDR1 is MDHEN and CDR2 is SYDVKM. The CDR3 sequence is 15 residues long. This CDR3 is CASSGGEGYTGELFF. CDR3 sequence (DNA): TGTGCCAGCAGCGGCGGGGAAGGGTATACCGGGGAGCTGTTTTTT.

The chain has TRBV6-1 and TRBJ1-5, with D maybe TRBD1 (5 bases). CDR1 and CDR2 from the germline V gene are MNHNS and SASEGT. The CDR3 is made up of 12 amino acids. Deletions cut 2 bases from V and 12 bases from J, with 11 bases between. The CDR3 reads CASSEPRTSQHF. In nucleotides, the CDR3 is TGTGCCAGCAGTGAACCCCGGACAAGCCAGCATTTT.

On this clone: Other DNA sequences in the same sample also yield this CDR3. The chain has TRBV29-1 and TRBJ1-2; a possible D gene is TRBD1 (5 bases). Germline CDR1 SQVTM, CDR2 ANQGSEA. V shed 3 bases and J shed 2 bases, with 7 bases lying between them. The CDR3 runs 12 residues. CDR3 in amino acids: CSVEEGNYGYTF. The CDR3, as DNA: TGCAGCGTTGAGGAGGGGAACTATGGCTACACCTTC. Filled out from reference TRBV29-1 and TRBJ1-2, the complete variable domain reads SAVISQKPSRDICQRGTSLTIQCQVDSQVTMMFWYRQQPGQSLTLIATANQGSEATYESGFVIDKFPISRPNLTFSTLTVSNMSPEDSSIYLCSVEEGNYGYTFGSGTRLTVV.

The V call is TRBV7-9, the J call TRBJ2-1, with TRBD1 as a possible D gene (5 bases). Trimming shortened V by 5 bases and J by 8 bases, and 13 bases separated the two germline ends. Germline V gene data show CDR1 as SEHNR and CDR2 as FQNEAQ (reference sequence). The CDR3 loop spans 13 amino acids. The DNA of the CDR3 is TGTGCCAGCAGCCCGATGGGGCGTCATGAGCAGTTCTTC. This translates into CASSPMGRHEQFF.

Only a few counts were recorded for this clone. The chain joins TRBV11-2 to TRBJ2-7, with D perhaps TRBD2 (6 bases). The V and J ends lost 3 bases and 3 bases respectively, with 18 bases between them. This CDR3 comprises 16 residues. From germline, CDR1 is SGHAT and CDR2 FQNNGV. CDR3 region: CASSFDGGQAFYEQYF. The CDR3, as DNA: TGTGCCAGCAGCTTCGACGGGGGTCAGGCTTTCTACGAGCAGTACTTC.

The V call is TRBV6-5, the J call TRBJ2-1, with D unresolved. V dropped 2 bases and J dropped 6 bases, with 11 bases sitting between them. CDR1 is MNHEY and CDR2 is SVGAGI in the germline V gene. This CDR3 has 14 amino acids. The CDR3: CASSYLSRLNEQFF. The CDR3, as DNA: TGTGCCAGCAGTTACCTCAGCCGACTCAATGAGCAGTTCTTC.

CDR3 nucleotide sequence: TGTGCCAGTAGGGGGACTAGCGGGAGGGGCGAGCAGTACTTC. Translation: CASRGTSGRGEQYF. The chain has TRBV19 and TRBJ2-7; 16 bases match TRBD2. CDR3 length: 14 amino acids. J gave up 6 bases and V 6 bases, and 2 bases lay outside the gene matches. CDR1 is LNHDA and CDR2 is SQIVND in the germline V gene (reference sequence). The full variable domain, rest sourced from reference TRBV19 and TRBJ2-7, is DGGITQSPKYLFRKEGQNVTLSCEQNLNHDAMYWYRQDPGQGLRLIYYSQIVNDFQKGDIAEGYSVSREKKESFPLTVTSAQKNPTAFYLCASRGTSGRGEQYFGPGTRLTVT.

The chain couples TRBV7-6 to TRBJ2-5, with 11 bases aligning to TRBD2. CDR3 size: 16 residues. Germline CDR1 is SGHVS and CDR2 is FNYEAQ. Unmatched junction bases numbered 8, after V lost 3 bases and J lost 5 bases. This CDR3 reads CASSLFSGGASETQYF. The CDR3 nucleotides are TGTGCCAGCAGCTTGTTTAGCGGGGGGGCCAGCGAGACCCAGTACTTC.

CDR3 in amino acids: CASSKKGAGQTYAGELFF. CDR3 nucleotide sequence: TGTGCCAGTAGTAAAAAGGGGGCGGGTCAGACATACGCCGGGGAGCTGTTTTTT. The chain couples TRBV19 to TRBJ2-2, with TRBD1 identical over 7 bases. The V gene's germline CDR1 is LNHDA and CDR2 SQIVND (reference sequence). The CDR3 is 18 amino acids. V lost 4 bases, J lost 6 bases, and 17 bases stayed unmatched.

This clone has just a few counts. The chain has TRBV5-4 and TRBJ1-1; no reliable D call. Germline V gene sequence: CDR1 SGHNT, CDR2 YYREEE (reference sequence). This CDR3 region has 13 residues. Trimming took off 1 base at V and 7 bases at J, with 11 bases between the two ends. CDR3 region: CASSLKGFDEAFF. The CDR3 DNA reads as TGTGCCAGCAGCTTGAAGGGATTCGATGAAGCTTTCTTT.

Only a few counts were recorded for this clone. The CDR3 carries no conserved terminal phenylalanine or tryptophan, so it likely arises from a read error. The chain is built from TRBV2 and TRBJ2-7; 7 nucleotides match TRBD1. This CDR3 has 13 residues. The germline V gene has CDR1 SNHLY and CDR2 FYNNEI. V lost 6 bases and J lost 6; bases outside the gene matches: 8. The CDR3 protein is CASRPGTVSEQYL. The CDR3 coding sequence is TGTGCCAGCAGGCCCGGGACAGTAAGCGAGCAGTACCTC.

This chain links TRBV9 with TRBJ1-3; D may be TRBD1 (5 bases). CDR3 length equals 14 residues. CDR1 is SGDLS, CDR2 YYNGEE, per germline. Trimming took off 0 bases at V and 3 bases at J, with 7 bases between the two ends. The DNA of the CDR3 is TGTGCCAGCAGCGTAGGCAGGGATGGAAACACCATATATTTT. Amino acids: CASSVGRDGNTIYF.

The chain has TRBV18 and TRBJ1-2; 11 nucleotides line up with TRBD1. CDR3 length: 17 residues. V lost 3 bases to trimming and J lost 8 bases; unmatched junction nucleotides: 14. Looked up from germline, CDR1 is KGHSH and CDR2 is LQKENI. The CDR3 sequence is CASSPGQGEFGIEGYTF. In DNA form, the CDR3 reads TGTGCCAGCTCACCGGGACAGGGGGAATTTGGGATAGAAGGCTACACCTTC.